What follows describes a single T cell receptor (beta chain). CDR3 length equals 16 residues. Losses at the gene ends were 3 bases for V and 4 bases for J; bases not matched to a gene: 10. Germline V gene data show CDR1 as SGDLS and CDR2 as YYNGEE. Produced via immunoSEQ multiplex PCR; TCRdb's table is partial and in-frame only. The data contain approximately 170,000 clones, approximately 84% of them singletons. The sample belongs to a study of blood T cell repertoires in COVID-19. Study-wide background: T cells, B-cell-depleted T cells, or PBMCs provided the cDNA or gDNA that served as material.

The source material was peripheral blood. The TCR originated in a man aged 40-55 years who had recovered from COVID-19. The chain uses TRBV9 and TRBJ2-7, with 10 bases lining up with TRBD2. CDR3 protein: CASSAEAGGPLYEQYF. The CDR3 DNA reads TGTGCCAGCAGCGCCGAAGCGGGAGGGCCTCTTTACGAGCAGTACTTC.